This T cell receptor (beta chain) was identified during a study of T cells after posttransplantation cyclophosphamide. V lost 3 bases and J 9 bases, leaving 9 bases between the germline ends. The CDR3 is 12 amino acids. Germline CDR1 reads LGHNA; CDR2 reads YNFKEQ. Some clones are missing from TCRdb's copy, which holds only in-frame ones; the method was immunoSEQ multiplex PCR. There are about 24,000 clones in the sample, none observed a single time. Findings and limits, study-wide: Recipient CMV seropositivity and CMV reactivation strongly tracked TRB clonality. Skin or GI-infiltrating T cells shared few TRB sequences with blood.

This clone was seen ten or more times. Its target is not known. V gene TRBV4-2 combines with J gene TRBJ2-1; D is unresolved. This TCR came from a woman aged 60-70 years in good health, CMV-negative, and a related stem cell transplant donor. Sequencing was performed on PBMCs. CDR3 nucleotide sequence: TGTGCCAGCAGCCACGTGACACGTGAGCAGTTCTTC. It translates to CASSHVTREQFF.